These T cell receptor beta chains were read from a single sample in a study of cytomegalovirus exposure and HLA in healthy donors. Method: immunoSEQ multiplex PCR; TCRdb's copy keeps in-frame clones and lacks some. The data hold about 120,000 clones, with 65% to 85% observed a single time. Material: PBMCs. The receptors derive from a man in his fifties or sixties in good health and CMV-seronegative. Both conserved end residues are part of each CDR3. The D gene is left open where the match is weak. Not all rows give a size; the values are once, few, many and, for expanded clones, a class.

clone_size	cdr3_length	v_call	d_call	j_call	cdr3_nt	cdr3_aa
once	17	TRBV7-8	TRBD2	TRBJ2-1	TGTGCCAGCAGCTTAGGGACTAGCGGGAGGGCCGAAGATGAGCAGTTCTTC	CASSLGTSGRAEDEQFF
.	15	TRBV11-2	TRBD1	TRBJ2-7	TGTGCCAGCAGCGCCCTACAGGGGTCCCCCTACGAGCAGTACTTC	CASSALQGSPYEQYF
.	14	TRBV7-2	TRBD1	TRBJ2-5	TGTGCCAGCAGCTCACAGGGGGTATTAGAGACCCAGTACTTC	CASSSQGVLETQYF
.	14	TRBV28	.	TRBJ1-1	TGTGCCAGCAGTTTCCAGGGTGAGTGGACTGAAGCTTTCTTT	CASSFQGEWTEAFF
.	14	TRBV4-2	.	TRBJ2-7	TGTGCCAGCAGCCAAGATGGGGACACCTACGAGCAGTACTTC	CASSQDGDTYEQYF
.	13	TRBV7-7	.	TRBJ2-1	TGTGCTAGCAGCATTTCCGAGTCCAATGAGCAGTTCTTC	CASSISESNEQFF
.	12	TRBV5-6	TRBD1	TRBJ2-7	TGTGCCAGCAGCTGGGGGACAGACGAGCAGTACTTC	CASSWGTDEQYF
.	13	TRBV6-1	.	TRBJ1-1	TGTGCCAGCAGTGAAATTCGTCGGACTGAAGCTTTCTTT	CASSEIRRTEAFF
once	16	TRBV19	TRBD2	TRBJ2-7	TGTGCCAGTAGCCAAGCGGGGGGCCCCCCCAGGGGGGAGCAGTACTTC	CASSQAGGPPRGEQYF
.	13	TRBV27	.	TRBJ2-5	TGTGCCAGCAGTCCGACAGTGGGAGAGACCCAGTACTTC	CASSPTVGETQYF
.	15	TRBV29-1	.	TRBJ2-7	TGCAGCGTTGAGGAGAGGAGTAGTAGGTCCTACGAGCAGTACTTC	CSVEERSSRSYEQYF
.	14	TRBV30	.	TRBJ1-2	TGTGCCTGGAGTGTACTAGGACGGGACTATGGCTACACCTTC	CAWSVLGRDYGYTF
.	15	TRBV5-1	.	TRBJ2-1	TGCGCCAGCAGCCCAGTGGACTTCTCCTACAATGAGCAGTTCTTC	CASSPVDFSYNEQFF
.	16	TRBV7-9	.	TRBJ2-5	TGTGCCAGCAGCTTAGCGGGACTCCCGTACCAAGAGACCCAGTACTTC	CASSLAGLPYQETQYF
few	13	TRBV5-5	.	TRBJ1-5	TGTGCCAGCAGCTCGACTGGGGGCCAGCCCCAGCATTTT	CASSSTGGQPQHF
.	17	TRBV5-1	.	TRBJ1-2	TGCGCCAGCAGCAACACGAGGGGGGGCGGCGATAACTATGGCTACACCTTC	CASSNTRGGGDNYGYTF
.	15	TRBV5-1	.	TRBJ2-1	TGCGCCAGCAGTTCCGGACAGAGCTCCTACAATGAGCAGTTCTTC	CASSSGQSSYNEQFF
.	13	TRBV10-2	TRBD1	TRBJ1-4	TGCGCCATTTGGGACAGGGGGAATGAAAAACTGTTTTTT	CAIWDRGNEKLFF
.	14	TRBV5-4	.	TRBJ2-7	TGTGCCAGCAGCCGGGGGAGCCCGTCCTACGAGCAGTACTTC	CASSRGSPSYEQYF
.	17	TRBV7-9	.	TRBJ1-1	TGTGCCAGCAGCCCTGTGATCATAAGGACAGAATACACTGAAGCTTTCTTT	CASSPVIIRTEYTEAFF
once	15	TRBV6-5	TRBD1	TRBJ1-4	TGTGCCAGCAGCCCCCGGACAGGGAGAAACGAAAAACTGTTTTTT	CASSPRTGRNEKLFF
.	16	TRBV4-1	TRBD2	TRBJ2-2	TGCGCCAGCAGCCTTTTACTAGCGGGACTAACCGGGGAGCTGTTTTTT	CASSLLLAGLTGELFF
.	15	TRBV6-4	TRBD2	TRBJ2-3	TGTGCCAGCAGTGAGAGCGGGGGTGGCGCAGATACGCAGTATTTT	CASSESGGGADTQYF
once	16	TRBV11-1	TRBD1	TRBJ2-1	TGTGCCAGCAGCTTAGCGTGGGGACAGCCCTACAATGAGCAGTTCTTC	CASSLAWGQPYNEQFF
.	17	TRBV10-3	.	TRBJ2-4	TGTGCCATCAGTGACCCGCCAGGGGGGACACCAAAAAACATTCAGTACTTC	CAISDPPGGTPKNIQYF
few	15	TRBV11-2	.	TRBJ2-3	TGTTCCAGCAGCTGGTCCGGGACTAGCACAGATACGCAGTATTTT	CSSSWSGTSTDTQYF